The subject of this entry is one TCR beta chain. Its antigen has not been determined. No qualities accompany the bases; no much larger clone lies one base away. The data derive from a study of cytomegalovirus exposure and HLA in healthy donors (dated by TCRdb to 2017 to 2019). At the level of the whole study: An earlier analysis of some 600 of the donors reported 276 Gb of sequence data and 117 million unique TCR beta sequences obtained from around 180 million T cells. A later analysis re-examined previously published TCR beta repertoires from 610 or so donors and added high-resolution HLA genotyping to investigate patterns of TCR occurrence. A separate validation cohort of 100 to 150 different subjects was used in addition to the roughly 720-subject first cohort. On average, 235,054 unique TCR beta nucleotide sequences were sequenced per donor among 350 to 400 genotyped donors of the cohort, with 15% to 20% of those sequences being non-productive. In a later genetic analysis, genome-wide SNP genotypes for about 55% of the 666 donors were used, and that subset was treated as a discovery cohort. The study was designed to test whether signatures of past pathogen exposure could be identified by cataloging public T cell receptors. The genetic ancestry cluster associated with self-reported Caucasian donors included over 80% of the roughly 410 genotyped donors. To decide whether each TCR beta V gene segment behaved as functional or pseudogenic, an earlier analysis of some 600 of the donors relied on high-throughput TCR beta sequencing. HLA typing covered class I and class II loci at four-digit resolution. To predict cytomegalovirus infection status, the study combined high-throughput TCR immunosequencing, statistical association of individual TCRs with disease status, and machine learning. The study profiled the T cell repertoires of 500 to 800 subjects by immunosequencing and related them to cytomegalovirus serostatus. An early release that covered fewer than 750 HLA-typed donors contained around 330 gigabases of sequencing data and some 87 million unique TCR sequences. Donor age, sex, ethnicity and CMV serostatus were collected together with the repertoire data. Typing coverage differed by locus: A, B, C, DRB1 and DQB1 were typed in roughly 620-640 donors, DQA1 in 500 to 550, DPA1 in 600 to 610, and DPB1 in approximately 450. A handful of DR-DQ haplotypes were handled as single units for association and clustering because linkage in the cohort was strong. All discovery cohort repertoires had been generated on a single sequencing platform. Rather than using new phenotypic data, the later analysis identified candidate immune exposures from TCR beta sequences and from how often those sequences occurred across donors. General findings and caveats noted by the study authors: Several of the top co-occurrence clusters appeared to be linked to parvovirus B19, influenza, CMV and Epstein-Barr virus, according to a later analysis. The earlier analysis of some 560 of the donors excluded seventeen rarely observed V segments, including chromosome 9 orphons, because counts were too low. At a false discovery rate of 0.05, a later analysis linked fewer than 20,000 TCR beta sequences to specific HLA alleles. In a later genetic analysis, a missense DCLRE1C variant was associated with V-gene and J-gene trimming of TCR beta chains, and the association was replicated in an independent cohort. In this cohort, only TCR beta chains were sequenced, and detectable features were limited by the absence of alpha or paired-chain data. In both the original and validation cohorts, the classifier was reported to diagnose cytomegalovirus status with high specificity and sensitivity. Linkage disequilibrium might explain the correlated functional status among segregating V segments, but an unknown experimental factor could not be excluded. A later genetic analysis reported fewer N-insertions in productive TCRs among donors in an Asian-associated ancestry cluster than the roughly 640-donor mean. In the study, about 150 TCR beta chains were listed as associated with cytomegalovirus. The sequencing pipeline was judged likely to have produced a cluster of highly shared sequence variants as a technical artifact. The 87-base-pair reads could not distinguish some IMGT-functional V segments, including TRBV6-2 and TRBV6-3, so those segments were excluded. A further reported finding was that TCR beta sequences accurately predicted the HLA-A and HLA-B alleles for most subjects in the first cohort. Broadly in line with IMGT annotations, most TCR beta V segments showed up in productive rearrangements about 87% or about 30% of the time in an earlier analysis of several hundred of the donors. In a later analysis, HLA-associated TCR beta chains showed more clonal expansion and lower generation probabilities than non-associated chains that were equally common. It was suggested by the authors that the approach could potentially be generalized to other disease states and immunological phenotypes. Most CMV-associated TCR beta chains appeared to be HLA-restricted in a later analysis, and the HLA associations seemed to be driven largely by CMV exposure. Strong co-occurrence of HLA alleles, especially DR and DQ, made assigning TCR associations to individual alleles difficult. Because HLA typing was missing for some donors at each locus, association tests included only the typed subset. Sequencing depth was assumed to be roughly uniform across donors in the presence/absence analyses, though that assumption may not hold. While some public TCRs were present in many individuals, most TCR sequences turned up only very rarely across donors. Immune exposure information for the cohort was limited to CMV serostatus. In a later analysis, the rate of TCR association differed among HLA loci, with DRB1 alleles having the most associated TCRs and HLA-C alleles having the fewest. In vitro tests confirmed that a few of the cytomegalovirus-associated TCR beta chains recognize cytomegalovirus antigens.

CDR1 is given as MNHEY and CDR2 as SMNVEV, both from the germline V gene (reference sequence). From cysteine to phenylalanine, the CDR3 is 14 amino acids long. The entry retains the CDR3 DNA only, 42 bases that are in frame from base 1. Trimming costs V 0 bases and J 1 base, and their ends lie 6 bases apart. The cohort consisted of approximately 670 healthy bone marrow donors. All cohort members were sampled while nominally healthy, although unrecorded immune exposures were likely present. The donor was CMV seropositive and was included in the group of 250 to 300 seropositive cohort members. Every donor gave a peripheral blood sample, and the peripheral blood mononuclear cells from that sample were used for TCR beta sequencing. The Qiagen DNeasy Blood Extraction Kit was used to extract genomic DNA from the blood cell samples. Receptor amplification or capture employed the immunoSEQ multiplex PCR assay. The multiplex PCR relied on a mix of 60 forward primers for TCR Vbeta segments and 13 reverse primers for TCR Jbeta segments. Amplification of the CDR3 region of rearranged TCR beta genes was performed with a multiplex PCR assay on genomic DNA. The Illumina HiSeq System was used to sequence the amplified TCR beta libraries as 87-base-pair reads. As for the original processing: A later analysis tallied roughly 76 million unique TCR beta chains across the approximately 670 repertoires, and approximately 9.9 million of those chains were shared by two or more donors. Raw reads were error-corrected and collapsed into unique sequences by a nearest-neighbor algorithm in which closely related sequences were merged to remove PCR and sequencing errors. CDR3 sequences were aligned to IMGT reference sequences to assign V, D and J gene segments. Each retained sequence needed at least a six-nucleotide match to both a V gene segment and a J gene segment. Rearrangements were classified as productive when the CDR3 lacked stop codons and remained in frame with V and J, and all other rearrangements were classified as non-productive. Following IMGT convention, CDR3 was defined as the stretch from the second conserved V-encoded cysteine up to the conserved J-encoded phenylalanine. The earlier analysis of about 640 of the donors excluded any sequence lacking an unambiguous match to a single V gene segment. An earlier analysis of almost 600 of the donors classified V segments as functional when productive rearrangements were above 56.7% and as segregating when the standard deviation between donors was above 5%. To diagnose cytomegalovirus status from the catalog of TCR beta chain sequences, a statistical classification framework was built. In a later analysis, TCR nucleotide sequences were compared against IMGT/GENE-DB human TR gene sequences so that V and J genes could be assigned. In a later analysis, CDR3 sequences and most-parsimonious VDJ recombination scenarios were assigned using the TCRdist pipeline. In a later analysis, each TCR beta chain was defined by its CDR3 amino acid sequence together with its V-gene family, and reads without a unique V-gene family were excluded. As a way to deal with suspected cross-contamination and a sequencing artifact, a later analysis dropped 640 or so nucleotide sequences that were highly shared and had low generation probability. A later analysis calculated a clonal expansion index for each public chain from normalized within-repertoire ranks of inferred template counts. In a later analysis, generation probabilities were computed using a VDJ recombination model fitted to out-of-frame rearrangements, and the results were checked against IGoR. A later analysis scored TCR-TCR, TCR-HLA and TCR-CMV co-occurrence with hypergeometric tests, applying a repertoire-size bias correction to TCR pairs. In a later analysis, false discovery rates were estimated by permuting HLA or CMV assignments 20 times. In a later analysis, co-occurring TCRs were grouped using DBSCAN, and TCRdist sequence similarity was added for clustering within HLA-allele-positive subsets. Repertoires with fewer than 30,000 or more than 120,000 public chains were left out of co-occurrence clustering, as were four to six repertoires with anomalous nucleotide sharing. TCRdb holds this immuneACCESS table with in-frame rearrangements only. Some clones are missing; in checked studies, unresolved V genes explain under half, and the rest has no known cause. V and J calls plus clone size are reproduced from that table; the DNA served to infer D and trimming. The sample table shows about 160,000 clones, and approximately 85% are seen once. Together, the top ten hold about 2% of the sample.

The rearrangement joined TRBV27 to TRBJ1-1, with no D gene named confidently. This sequence originates from a man in his late teens or twenties in good health and CMV-seropositive. Sample: PBMCs. CDR3 region: CASSLSPGNTEAFF. The bases are TGTGCCAGCAGTTTATCGCCGGGGAACACTGAAGCTTTCTTT.